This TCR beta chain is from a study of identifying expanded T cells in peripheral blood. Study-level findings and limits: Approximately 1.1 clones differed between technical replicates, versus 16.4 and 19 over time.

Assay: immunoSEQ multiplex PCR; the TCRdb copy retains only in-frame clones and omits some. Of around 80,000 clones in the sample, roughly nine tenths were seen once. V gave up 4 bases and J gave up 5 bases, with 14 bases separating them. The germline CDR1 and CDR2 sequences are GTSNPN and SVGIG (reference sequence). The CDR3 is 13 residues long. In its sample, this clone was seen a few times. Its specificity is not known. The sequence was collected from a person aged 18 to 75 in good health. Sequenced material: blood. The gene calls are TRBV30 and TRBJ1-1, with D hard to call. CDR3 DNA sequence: TGTGCCTGGAAATTTGGGTTCGGGACTGAAGCTTTCTTT. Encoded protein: CAWKFGFGTEAFF.